This paragraph reports one TCR beta chain. As yet, its antigen is unknown. This sample is drawn from a study of vaccination effects on CD4 cells after COVID-19. Repertoires were generated with immunoSEQ multiplex PCR, while TCRdb's copy carries only in-frame clones and drops some. The table has about 24,000 clones, roughly 80% seen once; the top ten hold less than 9%. Antigen-specific CD4+ T cells were expanded (with viral peptide pools) by the ViraFEST assay ahead of sequencing. Cells that had been cultured for 10 days were the source of isolated CD4+ T cells. Participants got two doses of BNT162b2 or mRNA-1273 vaccine. Each well held some 2 million PBMC cultured with around 9.4 ug/ml peptides and roughly 9.7 IU/ml IL-2. Cultures had half their medium replaced with IL-2 medium on days 3 and 7. The material was CD4+ T cells from PBMCs cultured with SARS-CoV-2 spike peptides, obtained after COVID-19 vaccination. The receptor's source is a human donor who received a COVID-19 vaccine.

The CDR3 region is CASRAASGTEGAETQYF. In DNA form, the CDR3 reads TGCGCCAGCAGAGCCGCGAGTGGGACAGAGGGGGCAGAGACCCAGTACTTC. The V call is TRBV10-2, the J call TRBJ2-5, with TRBD1 matching 7 bases. The CDR3 is 17 residues long. V was pared by 6 bases and J by 4 bases, with 17 bases of the junction left unmatched. Per the germline V gene, CDR1 is WSHSY and CDR2 is SAAADI.